This T cell receptor beta chain was sequenced for a study of CD8+ T cells in alopecia areata. Treatment meaning: oral pan-JAK inhibitor, 5-10 mg twice daily. The investigators collected lesional scalp punch biopsies and peripheral blood from alopecia areata patients. In germline, CDR1 is SQVTM, CDR2 ANQGSEA. The CDR3 runs to 10 residues. V shed 4 bases and J shed 6 bases, with 3 bases lying between them. A few counts support this clone. As yet, its antigen is unknown. Once RNA had been extracted, it was reverse transcribed into cDNA to act as the sequencing template. Method: immunoSEQ multiplex PCR; TCRdb's copy keeps in-frame clones and lacks some. In the table there are roughly 92,000 clones, around 71% of which are singletons. Study conclusions and caveats: Higher clonality than in normal scalp was seen in lesional scalp, especially alopecia totalis/universalis.

The clonotype was recovered from a human donor with alopecia areata. The input for sequencing was CD8+ T cells sorted from blood, taken at roughly week 45, from a patient treated with tofacitinib. The chain carries TRBV29-1 and TRBJ2-2; no firm D call. CDR3 sequence reads: CSVVSGELFF. Here the CDR3 DNA reads TGCAGCGTTGTTTCCGGGGAGCTGTTTTTT.